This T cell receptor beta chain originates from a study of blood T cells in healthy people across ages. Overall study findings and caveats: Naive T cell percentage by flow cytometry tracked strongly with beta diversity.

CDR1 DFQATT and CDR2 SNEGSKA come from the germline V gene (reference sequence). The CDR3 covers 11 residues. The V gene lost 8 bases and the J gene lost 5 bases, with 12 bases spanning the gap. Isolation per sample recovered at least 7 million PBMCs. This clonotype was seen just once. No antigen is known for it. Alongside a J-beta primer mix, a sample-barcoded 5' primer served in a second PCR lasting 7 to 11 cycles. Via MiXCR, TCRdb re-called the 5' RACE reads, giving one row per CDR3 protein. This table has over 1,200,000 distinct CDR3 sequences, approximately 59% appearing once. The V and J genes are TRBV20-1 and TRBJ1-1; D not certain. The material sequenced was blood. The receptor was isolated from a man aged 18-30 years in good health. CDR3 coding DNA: TGCAGTCTACTGATGGGAACTGAAGCTTTCTTT. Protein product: CSLLMGTEAFF.